This T cell receptor beta chain was captured by sequencing in a study of regulatory T cells in long-lasting Graves disease. Study-level results: When disease was persistent, TRBV28, TRBJ1-2 and TRBJ2-5 were the favored segments. Rather than thyroid tissue, only peripheral blood underwent study.

Time point in this sample: persistent/refractory GD, antithyroid drugs over 5 years with positive TRAb. Following extraction of RNA from PBMCs, that RNA was used to make the TCR library. This clonotype was counted ten times or more. The antigen is not known. For TCR beta, libraries came from iRepertoire HTBI primers and Arm-PCR of CDR3 regions. TCRdb re-called the multiplex PCR reads through MiXCR, storing one row per CDR3 protein. The profile shows more than 300,000 distinct CDR3 sequences, approximately 25% of them singletons. Germline V CDR1 and CDR2: SNHLY, FYNNEI. The CDR3 has 9 amino acids. V gave up 8 bases and J gave up 6 bases, with 2 bases separating them.

The specimen was peripheral blood mononuclear cells (PBMCs), collected when the disease was refractory, from a patient treated with antithyroid drugs. This clonotype was sampled from a woman aged 40-49 years with Graves disease. This chain connects TRBV2 to TRBJ2-4; D gene ambiguous. This chain's CDR3 is CASGNIQYF. CDR3 nucleotide sequence: TGTGCCAGCGGAAACATTCAGTACTTC.